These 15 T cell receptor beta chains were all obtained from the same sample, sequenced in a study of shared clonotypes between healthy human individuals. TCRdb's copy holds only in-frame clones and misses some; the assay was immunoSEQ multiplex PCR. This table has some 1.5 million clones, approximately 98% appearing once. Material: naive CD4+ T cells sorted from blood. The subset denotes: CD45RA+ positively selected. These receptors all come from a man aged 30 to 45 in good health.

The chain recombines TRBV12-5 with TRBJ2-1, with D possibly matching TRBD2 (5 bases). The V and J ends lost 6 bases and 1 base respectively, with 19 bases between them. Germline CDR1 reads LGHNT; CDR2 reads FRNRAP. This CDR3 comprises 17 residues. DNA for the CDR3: TGTGCTAGTGGGGTATATTTGGGAGTTAGGTCCTACAATGAGCAGTTCTTC. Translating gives CASGVYLGVRSYNEQFF.

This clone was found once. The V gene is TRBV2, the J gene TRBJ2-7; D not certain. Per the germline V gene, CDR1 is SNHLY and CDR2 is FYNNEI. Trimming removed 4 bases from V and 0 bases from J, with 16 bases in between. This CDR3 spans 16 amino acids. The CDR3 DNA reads TGTGCCAGCAGTGTTTACCGCAGAGTAAGCTCCTACGAGCAGTACTTC. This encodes CASSVYRRVSSYEQYF.

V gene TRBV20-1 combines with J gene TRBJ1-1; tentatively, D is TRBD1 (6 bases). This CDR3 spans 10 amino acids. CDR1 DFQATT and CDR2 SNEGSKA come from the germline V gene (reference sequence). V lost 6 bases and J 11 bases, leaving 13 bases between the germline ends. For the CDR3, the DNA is TGCAGTGCGACTCGGACAGAGGCTTTCTTT. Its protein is CSATRTEAFF.

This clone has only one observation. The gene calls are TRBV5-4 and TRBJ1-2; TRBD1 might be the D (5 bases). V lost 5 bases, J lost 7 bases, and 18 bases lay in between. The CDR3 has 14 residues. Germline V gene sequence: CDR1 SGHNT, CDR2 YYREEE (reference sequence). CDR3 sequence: CASRPQGYFRGYTF. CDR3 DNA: TGTGCCAGCAGACCCCAGGGATATTTTCGTGGCTACACCTTC.

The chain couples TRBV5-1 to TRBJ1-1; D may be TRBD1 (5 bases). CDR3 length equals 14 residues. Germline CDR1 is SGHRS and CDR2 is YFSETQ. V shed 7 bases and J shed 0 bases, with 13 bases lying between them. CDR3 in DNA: TGCGCCAGCGCAACCTGGGACGTGAACACTGAAGCTTTCTTT. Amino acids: CASATWDVNTEAFF.

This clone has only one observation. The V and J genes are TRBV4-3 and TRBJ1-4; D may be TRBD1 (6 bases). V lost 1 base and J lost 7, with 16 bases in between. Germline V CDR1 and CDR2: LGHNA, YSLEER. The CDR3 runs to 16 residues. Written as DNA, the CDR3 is TGCGCCAGCAGCCAAGGTCGTGGAGGGGGAGGTGAAAAACTGTTTTTT. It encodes CASSQGRGGGGEKLFF.

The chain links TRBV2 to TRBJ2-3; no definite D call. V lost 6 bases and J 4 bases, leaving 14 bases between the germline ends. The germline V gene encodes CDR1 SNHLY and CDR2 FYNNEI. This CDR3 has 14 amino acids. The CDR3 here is CASRANRGADTQYF. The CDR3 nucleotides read TGTGCCAGCAGAGCAAACCGTGGGGCAGATACGCAGTATTTT.

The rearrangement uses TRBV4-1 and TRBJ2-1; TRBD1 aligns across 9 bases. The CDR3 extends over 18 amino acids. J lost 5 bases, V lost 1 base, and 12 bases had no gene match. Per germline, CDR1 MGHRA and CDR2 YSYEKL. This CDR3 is CASSQGGYGTGFHNEQFF. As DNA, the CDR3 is TGCGCCAGCAGCCAAGGGGGGTATGGGACAGGGTTCCACAATGAGCAGTTCTTC.

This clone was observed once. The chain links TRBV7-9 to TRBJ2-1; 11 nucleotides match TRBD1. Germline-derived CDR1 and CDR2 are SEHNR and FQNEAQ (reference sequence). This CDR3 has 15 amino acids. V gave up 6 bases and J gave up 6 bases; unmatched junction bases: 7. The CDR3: CASSPGQGARNEQFF. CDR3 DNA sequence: TGTGCCAGCAGTCCCGGACAGGGGGCGCGCAATGAGCAGTTCTTC.

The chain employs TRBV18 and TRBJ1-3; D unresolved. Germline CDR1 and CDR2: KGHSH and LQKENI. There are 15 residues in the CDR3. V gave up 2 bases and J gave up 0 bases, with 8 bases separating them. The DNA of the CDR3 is TGTGCCAGCTCACCAAAGCAGAACTCTGGAAACACCATATATTTT. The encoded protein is CASSPKQNSGNTIYF.

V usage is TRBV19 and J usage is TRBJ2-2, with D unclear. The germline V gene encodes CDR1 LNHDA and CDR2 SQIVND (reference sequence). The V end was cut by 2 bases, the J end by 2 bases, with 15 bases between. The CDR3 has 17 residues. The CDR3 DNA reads TGTGCCAGTAGTATACCCCCGTGGGGATCCAACACCGGGGAGCTGTTTTTT. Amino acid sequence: CASSIPPWGSNTGELFF. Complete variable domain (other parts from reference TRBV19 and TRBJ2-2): DGGITQSPKYLFRKEGQNVTLSCEQNLNHDAMYWYRQDPGQGLRLIYYSQIVNDFQKGDIAEGYSVSREKKESFPLTVTSAQKNPTAFYLCASSIPPWGSNTGELFFGEGSRLTVL.

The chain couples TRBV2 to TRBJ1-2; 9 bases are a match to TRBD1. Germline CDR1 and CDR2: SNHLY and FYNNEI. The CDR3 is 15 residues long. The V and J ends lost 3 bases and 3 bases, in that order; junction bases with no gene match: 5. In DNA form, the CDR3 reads TGTGCCAGCAGTGAGGGACAGGGTGGTTACTATGGCTACACCTTC. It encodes CASSEGQGGYYGYTF.

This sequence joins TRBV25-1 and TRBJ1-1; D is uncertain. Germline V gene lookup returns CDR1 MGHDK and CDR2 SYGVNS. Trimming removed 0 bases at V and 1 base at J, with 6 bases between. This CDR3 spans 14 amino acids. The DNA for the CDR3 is TGTGCCAGCAGTGAATATCTGACGAACACTGAAGCTTTCTTT. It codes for CASSEYLTNTEAFF.

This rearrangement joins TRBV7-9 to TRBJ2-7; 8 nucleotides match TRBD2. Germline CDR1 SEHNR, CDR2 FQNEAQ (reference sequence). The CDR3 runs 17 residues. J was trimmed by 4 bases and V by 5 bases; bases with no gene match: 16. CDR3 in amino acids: CASSPDFFSGSSYEQYF. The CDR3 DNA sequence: TGTGCCAGCAGCCCAGACTTCTTCAGCGGGAGTAGTTACGAGCAGTACTTC.

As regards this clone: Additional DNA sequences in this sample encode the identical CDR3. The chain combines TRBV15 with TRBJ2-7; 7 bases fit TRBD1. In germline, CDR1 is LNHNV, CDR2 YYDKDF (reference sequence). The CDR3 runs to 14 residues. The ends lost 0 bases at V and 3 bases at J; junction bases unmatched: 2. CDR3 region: CATSRDRGSYEQYF. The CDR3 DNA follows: TGTGCCACCAGCAGAGACAGGGGGAGCTACGAGCAGTACTTC. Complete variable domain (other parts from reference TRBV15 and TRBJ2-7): DAMVIQNPRYQVTQFGKPVTLSCSQTLNHNVMYWYQQKSSQAPKLLFHYYDKDFNNEADTPDNFQSRRPNTSFCFLDIRSPGLGDTAMYLCATSRDRGSYEQYFGPGTRLTVT.